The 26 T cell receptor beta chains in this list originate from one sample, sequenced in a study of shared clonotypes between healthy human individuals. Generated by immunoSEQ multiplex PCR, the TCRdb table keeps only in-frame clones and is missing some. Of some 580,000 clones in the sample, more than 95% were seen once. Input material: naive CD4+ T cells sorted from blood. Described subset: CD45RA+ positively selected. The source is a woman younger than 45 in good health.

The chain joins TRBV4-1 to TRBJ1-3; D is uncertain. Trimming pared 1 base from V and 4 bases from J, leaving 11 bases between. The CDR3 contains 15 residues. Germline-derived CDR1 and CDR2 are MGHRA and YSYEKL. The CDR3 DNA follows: TGCGCCAGCAGCCAAGTTGGGAAAAGGGGAAACACCATATATTTT. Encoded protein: CASSQVGKRGNTIYF.

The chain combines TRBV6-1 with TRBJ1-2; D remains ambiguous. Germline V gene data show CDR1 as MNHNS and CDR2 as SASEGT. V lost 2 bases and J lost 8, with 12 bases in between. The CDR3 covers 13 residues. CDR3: CASSETGRSGYTF. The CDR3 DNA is TGTGCCAGCAGTGAAACGGGCAGATCAGGCTACACCTTC.

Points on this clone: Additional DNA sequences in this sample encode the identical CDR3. The CDR3: CASSLGPMNTEAFF. CDR3 in DNA: TGCGCCAGCAGCTTGGGACCGATGAACACTGAAGCTTTCTTT. This chain joins TRBV5-1 and TRBJ1-1, with unresolved D. The CDR3 runs 14 residues. Germline loops: CDR1 SGHRS, CDR2 YFSETQ. With 0 bases removed from V and 0 bases from J, the gap between germline ends came to 6 bases.

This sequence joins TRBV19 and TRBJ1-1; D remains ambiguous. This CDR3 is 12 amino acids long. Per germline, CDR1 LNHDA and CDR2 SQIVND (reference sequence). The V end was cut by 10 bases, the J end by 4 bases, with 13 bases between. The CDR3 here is CATALSSTEAFF. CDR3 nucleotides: TGTGCCACAGCCCTTTCAAGCACTGAAGCTTTCTTT.

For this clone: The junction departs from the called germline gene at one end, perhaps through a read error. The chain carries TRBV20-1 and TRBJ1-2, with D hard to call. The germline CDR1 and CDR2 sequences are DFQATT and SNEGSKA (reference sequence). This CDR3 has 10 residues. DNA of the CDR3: TGCAGTCCCTCCGGGAACAGATTAACTTTC. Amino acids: CSPSGNRLTF.

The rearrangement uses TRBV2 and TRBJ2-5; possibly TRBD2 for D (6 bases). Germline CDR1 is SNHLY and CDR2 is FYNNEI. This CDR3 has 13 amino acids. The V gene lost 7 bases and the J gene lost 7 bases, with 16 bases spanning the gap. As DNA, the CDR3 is TGTGCCAGCAATAGCGGAGAGCCATGGACCCAGTACTTC. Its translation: CASNSGEPWTQYF.

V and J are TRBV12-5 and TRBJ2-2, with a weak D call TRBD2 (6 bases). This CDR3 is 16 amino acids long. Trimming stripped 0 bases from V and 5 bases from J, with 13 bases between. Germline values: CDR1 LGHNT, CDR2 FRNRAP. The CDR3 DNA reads TGTGCTAGTGGTTTGGTGACGGGAGTATGGACCGGGGAGCTGTTTTTT. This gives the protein CASGLVTGVWTGELFF.

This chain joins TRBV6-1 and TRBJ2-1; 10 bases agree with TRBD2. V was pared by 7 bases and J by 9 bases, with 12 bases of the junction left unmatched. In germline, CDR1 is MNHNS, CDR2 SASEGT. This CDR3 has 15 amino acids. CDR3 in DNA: TGTGCCAGCATCTCAGGGGGACTAGCGATCGGTGAGCAGTTCTTC. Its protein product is CASISGGLAIGEQFF.

The CDR3 DNA follows: TGTGCCAGCAGTTTATACAGCCTTCATCAGCCCCAGCATTTT. Translation gives CASSLYSLHQPQHF. The J gene is TRBJ1-5, the V gene TRBV28; D call uncertain. This CDR3 is built from 14 residues. V lost 1 base and J 5 bases, leaving 9 bases between the germline ends. Germline V gene lookup returns CDR1 MDHEN and CDR2 SYDVKM. Drawing the rest from reference TRBV28 and TRBJ1-5, the complete variable domain is DVKVTQSSRYLVKRTGEKVFLECVQDMDHENMFWYRQDPGLGLRLIYFSYDVKMKEKGDIPEGYSVSREKKERFSLILESASTNQTSMYLCASSLYSLHQPQHFGDGTRLSIL.

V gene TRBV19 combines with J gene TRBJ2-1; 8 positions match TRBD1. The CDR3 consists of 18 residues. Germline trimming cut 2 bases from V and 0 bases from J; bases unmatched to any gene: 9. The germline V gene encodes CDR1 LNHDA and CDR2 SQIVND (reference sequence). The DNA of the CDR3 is TGTGCCAGTAGTATATGGGGCAGGGGGCATAACTCCTACAATGAGCAGTTCTTC. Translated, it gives CASSIWGRGHNSYNEQFF.

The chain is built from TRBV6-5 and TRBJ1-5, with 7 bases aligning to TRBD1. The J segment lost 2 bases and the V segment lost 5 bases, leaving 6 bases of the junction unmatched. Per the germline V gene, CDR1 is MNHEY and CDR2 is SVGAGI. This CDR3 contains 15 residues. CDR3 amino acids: CASSQGGLGNQPQHF. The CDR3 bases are TGTGCCAGCAGTCAGGGGGGCCTGGGCAATCAGCCCCAGCATTTT.

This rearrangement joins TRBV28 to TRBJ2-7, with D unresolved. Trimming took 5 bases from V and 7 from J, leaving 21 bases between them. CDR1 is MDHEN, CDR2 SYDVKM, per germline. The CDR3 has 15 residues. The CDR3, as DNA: TGTGCCAGCAGTCCCCCCTCCCTCCGTCGTGGAGAGCAGTACTTC. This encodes CASSPPSLRRGEQYF.

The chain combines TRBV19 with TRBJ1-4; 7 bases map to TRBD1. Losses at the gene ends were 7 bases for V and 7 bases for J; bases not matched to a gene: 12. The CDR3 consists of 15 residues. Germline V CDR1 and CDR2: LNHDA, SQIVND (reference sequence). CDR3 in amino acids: CASNRLRGSGEKLFF. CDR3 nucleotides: TGTGCCAGTAATCGCCTCAGGGGGAGCGGTGAAAAACTGTTTTTT.

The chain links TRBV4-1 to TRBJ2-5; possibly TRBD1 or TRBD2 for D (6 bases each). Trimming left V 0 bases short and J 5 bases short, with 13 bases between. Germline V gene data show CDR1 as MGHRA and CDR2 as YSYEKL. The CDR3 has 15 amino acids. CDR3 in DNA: TGCGCCAGCAGCCAAGATCCAAGGGGGGTGGAGACCCAGTACTTC. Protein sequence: CASSQDPRGVETQYF.

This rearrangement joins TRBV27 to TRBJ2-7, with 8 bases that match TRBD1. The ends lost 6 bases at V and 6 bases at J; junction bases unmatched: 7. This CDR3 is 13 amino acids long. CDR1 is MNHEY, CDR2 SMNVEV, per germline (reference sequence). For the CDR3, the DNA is TGTGCCAGCAGCCTGGGACAGGTCAGCGAGCAGTACTTC. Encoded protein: CASSLGQVSEQYF.

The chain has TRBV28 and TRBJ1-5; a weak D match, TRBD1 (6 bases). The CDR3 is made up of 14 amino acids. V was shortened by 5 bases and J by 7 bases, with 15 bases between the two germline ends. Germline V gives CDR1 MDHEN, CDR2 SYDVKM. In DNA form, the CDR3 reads TGTGCCAGCAGTCCTGGGGGGGGCCGGCAGCCCCAGCATTTT. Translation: CASSPGGGRQPQHF.

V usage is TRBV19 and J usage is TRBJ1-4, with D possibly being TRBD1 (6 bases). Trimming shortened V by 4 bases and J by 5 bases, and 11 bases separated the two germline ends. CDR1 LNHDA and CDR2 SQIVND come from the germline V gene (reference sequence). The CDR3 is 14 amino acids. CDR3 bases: TGTGCCAGTAGTAACAGAGGGGGGAATGAAAAACTGTTTTTT. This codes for CASSNRGGNEKLFF.

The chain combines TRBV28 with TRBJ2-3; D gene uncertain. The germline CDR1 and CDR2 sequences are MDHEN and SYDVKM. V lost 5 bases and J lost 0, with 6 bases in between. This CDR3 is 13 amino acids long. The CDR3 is CASSVRSTDTQYF. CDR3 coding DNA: TGTGCCAGCAGTGTCCGTAGCACAGATACGCAGTATTTT.

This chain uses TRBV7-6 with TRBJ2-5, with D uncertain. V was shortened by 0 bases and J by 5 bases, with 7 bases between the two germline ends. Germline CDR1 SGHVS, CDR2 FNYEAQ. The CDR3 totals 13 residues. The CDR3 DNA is TGTGCCAGCAGCTTAGCGGGTTCCGAGACCCAGTACTTC. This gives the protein CASSLAGSETQYF.

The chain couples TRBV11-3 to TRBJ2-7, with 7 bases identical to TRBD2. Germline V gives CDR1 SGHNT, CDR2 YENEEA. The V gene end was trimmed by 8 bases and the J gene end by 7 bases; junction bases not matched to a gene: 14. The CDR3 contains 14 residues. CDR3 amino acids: CASGLAAQPWEQYF. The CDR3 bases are TGTGCCAGCGGTCTAGCGGCGCAACCGTGGGAGCAGTACTTC. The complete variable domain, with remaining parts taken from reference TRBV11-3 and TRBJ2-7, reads EAGVVQSPRYKIIEKKQPVAFWCNPISGHNTLYWYLQNLGQGPELLIRYENEEAVDDSQLPKDRFSAERLKGVDSTLKIQPAELGDSAVYLCASGLAAQPWEQYFGPGTRLTVT.

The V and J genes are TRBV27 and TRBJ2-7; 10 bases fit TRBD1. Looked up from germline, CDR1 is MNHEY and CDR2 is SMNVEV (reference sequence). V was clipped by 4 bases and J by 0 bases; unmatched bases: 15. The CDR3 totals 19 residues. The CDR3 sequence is CASSSRDRGSRNPSYEQYF. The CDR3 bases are TGTGCCAGCAGTTCCCGGGACAGGGGATCTCGTAACCCCTCCTACGAGCAGTACTTC.

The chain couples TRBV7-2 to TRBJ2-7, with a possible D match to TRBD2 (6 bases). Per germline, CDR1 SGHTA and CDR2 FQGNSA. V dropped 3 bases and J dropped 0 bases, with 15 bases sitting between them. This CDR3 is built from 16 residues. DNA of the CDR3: TGTGCCAGCAGCTTTCGAGGCGGGGCGGGCTCCTACGAGCAGTACTTC. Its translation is CASSFRGGAGSYEQYF.

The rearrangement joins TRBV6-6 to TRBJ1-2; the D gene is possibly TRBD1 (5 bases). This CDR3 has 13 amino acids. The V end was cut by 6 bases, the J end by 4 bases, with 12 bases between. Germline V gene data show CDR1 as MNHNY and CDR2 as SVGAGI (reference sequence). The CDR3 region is CASSADGGYGYTF. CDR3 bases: TGTGCCAGCAGCGCGGACGGGGGCTATGGCTACACCTTC.

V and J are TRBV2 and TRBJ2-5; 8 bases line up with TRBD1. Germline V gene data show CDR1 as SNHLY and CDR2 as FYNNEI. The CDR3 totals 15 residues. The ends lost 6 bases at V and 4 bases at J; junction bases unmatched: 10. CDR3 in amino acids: CASSPFGQGLETQYF. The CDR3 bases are TGTGCCAGCAGCCCCTTCGGACAGGGACTAGAGACCCAGTACTTC.

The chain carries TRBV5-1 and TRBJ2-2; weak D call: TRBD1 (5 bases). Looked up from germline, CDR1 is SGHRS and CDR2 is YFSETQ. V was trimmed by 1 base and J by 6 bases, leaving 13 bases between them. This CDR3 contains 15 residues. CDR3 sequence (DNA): TGCGCCAGCAGCTTGCTCCAGGGTAACCCCGGGGAGCTGTTTTTT. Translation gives CASSLLQGNPGELFF.

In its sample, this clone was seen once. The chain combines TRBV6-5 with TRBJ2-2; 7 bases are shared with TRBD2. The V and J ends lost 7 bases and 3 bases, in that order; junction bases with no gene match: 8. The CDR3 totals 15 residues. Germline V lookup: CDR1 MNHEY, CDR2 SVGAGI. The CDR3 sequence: CASTYTRGDTGELFF. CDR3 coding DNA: TGTGCCAGCACCTACACTCGGGGGGACACCGGGGAGCTGTTTTTT.